This T cell receptor (beta chain) was sequenced in a study of T cell repertoires in cytomegalovirus infection. As for the study in general: CMV infection and matching HLA type were both indicated by public TCR beta signatures.

A remark on this clonotype: Its antigen is unknown. Its ends do not fully match the called genes, so a read error is possible.

TCRdb re-called the reads through MiXCR, storing one row per CDR3 protein. The repertoire has roughly 920,000 distinct CDR3 sequences, approximately 30% of them found once; the top ten carry 13%. This CDR3 spans 16 amino acids. General study results and limits: Carriage of CMV together with the relevant HLA was identifiable through cumulative public TCR beta family frequency. In two of eight donors, the top clonotype was HLA-C-restricted CMV-specific.

Sequencing used cultured CD8+ T cells from PBMCs, obtained from culture after CMV antigen stimulation. The sequence was obtained from a human donor in good health (CMV status not recorded). Some clones in this sample may be carry-over from other donors' samples. V and J are TRBV5-3 and TRBJ1-5; maybe TRBD1 (5 bases). TRBV5-3 counts as an open reading frame of uncertain function. The CDR3 DNA is TGTGCCAGCAGCTTGGTAGGGGAGTATAGCAATCAGCCCCAGCATTTT. The encoded protein is CASSLVGEYSNQPQHF.